Listed here are 12 T cell receptor beta chains from one sample, sequenced in a study of STAT3 mutations in large granular lymphocyte leukemia. No antigen has been identified for these receptors. Findings and limits, study-wide: At least one immunodominant TCR beta clonotype appeared in every T-cell large granular lymphocyte leukemia patient.

Repertoires were generated with immunoSEQ multiplex PCR, while TCRdb's copy carries only in-frame clones and drops some. The repertoire consists of some 9,800 clones, with 92% occurring once and the leading ten covering roughly 64%. The sequencing input was peripheral blood mononuclear cells. The receptor source for this set is a man aged 55-75 years with T-cell large granular lymphocyte leukemia. Some clones in this sample may be carry-over from other donors' samples.

This clone appeared a few times. This chain joins TRBV6-1 and TRBJ1-6; no definite D call. There are 15 residues in the CDR3. The germline gives CDR1 MNHNS, CDR2 SASEGT. V was clipped by 4 bases and J by 4 bases, with 11 bases between them. The CDR3 DNA sequence: TGTGCCAGCAGTGGTGGGGAACTTTATAATTCACCCCTCCACTTT. Its translation: CASSGGELYNSPLHF.

The chain couples TRBV7-9 to TRBJ1-5; D ambiguous. V lost 5 bases, J lost 1 base, and 12 bases lay in between. CDR1 SEHNR and CDR2 FQNEAQ come from the germline V gene (reference sequence). The CDR3 is made up of 15 amino acids. CDR3 nucleotides: TGTGCCAGCAGCCCTCGGGGAGGGAGCAATCAGCCCCAGCATTTT. It translates to CASSPRGGSNQPQHF.

This clone has just one count. The chain joins TRBV27 to TRBJ2-1; 10 bases are shared with TRBD2. The CDR3 runs to 14 residues. J was trimmed by 9 bases and V by 5 bases; bases with no gene match: 7. Germline assignment: CDR1 MNHEY and CDR2 SMNVEV (reference sequence). The CDR3 here is CASSLAGVGLEQFF. CDR3 bases: TGTGCCAGCAGTCTAGCGGGAGTGGGACTTGAGCAGTTCTTC.

This chain joins TRBV20-1 and TRBJ2-7, with D perhaps assigned TRBD1 or TRBD2 (5 bases each). The CDR3 contains 10 residues. Trimming removed 5 bases from V and 12 bases from J, with 14 bases in between. Germline CDR1 reads DFQATT; CDR2 reads SNEGSKA (reference sequence). The CDR3 DNA reads as TGCAGTGCTTACTTGGGGCGGGCGTACTTC. Translation gives CSAYLGRAYF.

This clone came up once. The chain couples TRBV30 to TRBJ2-1; 10 positions match TRBD1. This CDR3 contains 14 residues. The V segment lost 1 base and the J segment 6 bases; nucleotides outside the gene matches: 3. Looked up from germline, CDR1 is GTSNPN and CDR2 is SVGIG (reference sequence). The CDR3 DNA is TGTGCCTGGAGTGGGGACAGGGGTTTCAATGAGCAGTTCTTC. Translating gives CAWSGDRGFNEQFF.

V is TRBV25-1 and J is TRBJ1-1, with TRBD1 as a possible D gene (5 bases). The CDR3 spans 14 residues. Per germline, CDR1 MGHDK and CDR2 SYGVNS. Trimming cost V 8 bases and J 5 bases, with 18 bases left between them. CDR3 in DNA: TGTGCCAGCGGTCCAAGGGGTGGTAGGACTGAAGCTTTCTTT. Its protein is CASGPRGGRTEAFF.

V and J are TRBV7-2 and TRBJ2-5; possibly TRBD1 or TRBD2 for D (5 bases each). The CDR3 is 13 amino acids. The V end lost 3 bases, the J end lost 6 bases, and 11 bases lay between the germline ends. CDR1 is SGHTA and CDR2 is FQGNSA in the germline V gene. In nucleotides, the CDR3 is TGTGCCAGCAGCTTGGGGGAAACGCAGACCCAGTACTTC. Translated, it gives CASSLGETQTQYF.

This clone has just one count. The genes are TRBV28 and TRBJ2-5; D remains ambiguous. Trimming stripped 3 bases from V and 0 bases from J, with 5 bases between. CDR1 is MDHEN, CDR2 SYDVKM, per germline. The CDR3 loop spans 13 amino acids. The CDR3 is CASSFGYQETQYF. CDR3 bases: TGTGCCAGCAGTTTTGGGTACCAAGAGACCCAGTACTTC.

The chain employs TRBV6-5 and TRBJ2-5, with 8 bases lining up with TRBD2. The CDR3 spans 14 residues. CDR1 is MNHEY, CDR2 SVGAGI, per germline. J gave up 7 bases and V 3 bases, and 7 bases lay outside the gene matches. The CDR3 region has the DNA TGTGCCAGCAGTTATAGCGGGGCCCAGGTGACCCAGTACTTC. Protein product: CASSYSGAQVTQYF.

This clone was detected only once. This chain connects TRBV13 to TRBJ2-1, with TRBD2 identical over 15 bases. Germline V lookup: CDR1 PRHDT, CDR2 FYEKMQ (reference sequence). Trimming cost V 2 bases and J 2 bases; bases outside gene matches: 10. The CDR3 spans 20 residues. The CDR3 DNA sequence: TGTGCCAGCAGCTTATATATAAGGACTAGCGGGAGGGGGACCTACAATGAGCAGTTCTTC. It translates to CASSLYIRTSGRGTYNEQFF.

This clone appeared a single time. V and J are TRBV14 and TRBJ2-3; no clear D gene. This CDR3 spans 12 amino acids. Looked up from germline, CDR1 is SGHDN and CDR2 is FVKESK. The V gene lost 4 bases and the J gene lost 6 bases, with 8 bases spanning the gap. The CDR3 protein is CASSPSGDTQYF. CDR3 DNA: TGTGCCAGCAGCCCTTCCGGGGATACGCAGTATTTT.

The chain combines TRBV14 with TRBJ2-7; 9 bases align to TRBD2. From germline, CDR1 is SGHDN and CDR2 FVKESK. V shed 2 bases, J shed 5 bases, and the junction held 7 bases outside the gene matches. The CDR3 sequence is 15 residues long. DNA of the CDR3: TGTGCCAGCAGCCAAATTAGCGGGAGCCATCACGAGCAGTACTTC. Protein sequence: CASSQISGSHHEQYF.